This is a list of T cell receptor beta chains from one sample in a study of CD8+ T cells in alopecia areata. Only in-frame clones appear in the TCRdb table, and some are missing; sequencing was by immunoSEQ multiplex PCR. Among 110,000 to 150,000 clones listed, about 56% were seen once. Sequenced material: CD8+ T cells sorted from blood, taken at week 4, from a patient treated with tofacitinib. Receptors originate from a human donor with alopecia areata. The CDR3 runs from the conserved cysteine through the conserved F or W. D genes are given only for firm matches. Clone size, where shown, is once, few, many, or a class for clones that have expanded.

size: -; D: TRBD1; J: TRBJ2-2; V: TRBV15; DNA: TGTGCCACCAGCGGCTACCGACAGGGTCCCGGGGAGCTGTTTTTT; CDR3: CATSGYRQGPGELFF
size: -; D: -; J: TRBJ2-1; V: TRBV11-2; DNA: TGTGCCAGCAGCTATCGGACAGAACTATACAATGAGCAGTTCTTC; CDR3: CASSYRTELYNEQFF
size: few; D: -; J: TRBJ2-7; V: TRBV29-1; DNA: TGCAGCGTGCGGGACAGAGCGCACTACGAGCAGTACTTC; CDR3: CSVRDRAHYEQYF
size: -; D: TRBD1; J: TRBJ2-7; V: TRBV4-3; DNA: TGCGCCAGCAGCCAAGTGGGACAGGGGAACGAGCAGTACTTC; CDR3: CASSQVGQGNEQYF
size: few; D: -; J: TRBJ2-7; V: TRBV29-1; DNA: TGCAGCGTTGAGGGCCCTGGGGACGCCTACGAGCAGTACTTC; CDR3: CSVEGPGDAYEQYF
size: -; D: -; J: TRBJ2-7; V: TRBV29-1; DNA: TGCAGCGTTGAAGAGTTGAACGAGCAGTACTTC; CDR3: CSVEELNEQYF
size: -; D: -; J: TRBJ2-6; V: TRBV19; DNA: TGTGCCAGTAGTATTTCGGGGTATGCCAACGTCCTGACTTTC; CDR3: CASSISGYANVLTF
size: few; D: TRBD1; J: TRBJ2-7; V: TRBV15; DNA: TGTGCCACCAGCAGCGGACAGGGAGACGAGCAGTACTTC; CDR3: CATSSGQGDEQYF
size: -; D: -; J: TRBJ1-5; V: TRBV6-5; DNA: TGTGCCAGCAGTTCAGGCAGGCCGTACAATCAGCCCCAGCATTTT; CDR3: CASSSGRPYNQPQHF
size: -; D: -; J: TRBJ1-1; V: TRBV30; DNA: TGTGCCTCCACGGACATTAAGGCTTTCTTT; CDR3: CASTDIKAFF
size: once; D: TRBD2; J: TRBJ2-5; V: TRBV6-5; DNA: TGTGCCAGCAGTTACGGGGGGGTCCAAGAGACCCAGTACTTC; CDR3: CASSYGGVQETQYF
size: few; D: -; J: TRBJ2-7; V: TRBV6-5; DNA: TGTGCCAGCAGTTACTCGAACAGGGTCTCCTACGAGCAGTACTTC; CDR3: CASSYSNRVSYEQYF
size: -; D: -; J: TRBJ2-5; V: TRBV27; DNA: TGTGCCAGCAGTTTGGTACAGTCCGGCGAGACCCAGTACTTC; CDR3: CASSLVQSGETQYF
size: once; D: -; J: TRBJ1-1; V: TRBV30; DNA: TGTGCCTGGAGTGTCCCCCTCGGACAGAACACTGAAGCTTTCTTT; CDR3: CAWSVPLGQNTEAFF
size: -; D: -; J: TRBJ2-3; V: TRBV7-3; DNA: TGTGCCAGCAGCTTAAATCTGGGGACAGATACGCAGTATTTT; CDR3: CASSLNLGTDTQYF
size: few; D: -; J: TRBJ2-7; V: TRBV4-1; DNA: TGCGCCAGCAGCCCCGCAGGGTTGGGCTCCTACGAGCAGTACTTC; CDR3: CASSPAGLGSYEQYF
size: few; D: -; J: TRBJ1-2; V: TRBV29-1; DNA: TGCAGCGTTGAGGTTCGGACGTTTCGGAATGGCTACACCTTC; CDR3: CSVEVRTFRNGYTF
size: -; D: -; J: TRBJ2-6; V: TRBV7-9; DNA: TGTGCCAGCAGCCATCAAGCGGCCCCCTCTGGGGCCAACGTCCTGACTTTC; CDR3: CASSHQAAPSGANVLTF
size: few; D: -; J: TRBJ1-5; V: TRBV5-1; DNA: TGCGCCAGCAGCATTCAAATTGGGCAGCCCCAGCATTTT; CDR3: CASSIQIGQPQHF
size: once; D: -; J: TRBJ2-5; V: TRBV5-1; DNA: TGCGCCAGCAGCTTGGCCGTACAGGTACAAGAGACCCAGTACTTC; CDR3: CASSLAVQVQETQYF
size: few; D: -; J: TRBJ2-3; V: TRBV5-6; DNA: TGTGCCAGCAGCTTGGAGGTCTCTTTAGATACGCAGTATTTT; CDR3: CASSLEVSLDTQYF
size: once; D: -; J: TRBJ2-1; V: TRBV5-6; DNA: TGTGCCAGCAGCTTGGATTTCGGTGAGCAGTTCTTC; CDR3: CASSLDFGEQFF
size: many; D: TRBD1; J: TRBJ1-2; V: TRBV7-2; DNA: TGTGCCAGCAGCTTGGGCTTAGACAGGGACTATGGCTACACCTTC; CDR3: CASSLGLDRDYGYTF
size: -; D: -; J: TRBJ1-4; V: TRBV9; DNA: TGTGCCAGCAGCGTAAACAGTAATGAAAAACTGTTTTTT; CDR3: CASSVNSNEKLFF
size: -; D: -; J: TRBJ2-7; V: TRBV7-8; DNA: TGTGCCAGCAGCTTACAGGATACGAGGGAGCAGTACTTC; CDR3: CASSLQDTREQYF
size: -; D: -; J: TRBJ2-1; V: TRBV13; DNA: TGTGCCAGCAGTTTTGGGGGGAGCTCCTACAATGAGCAGTTCTTC; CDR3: CASSFGGSSYNEQFF
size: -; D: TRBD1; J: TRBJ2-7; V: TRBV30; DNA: TGTGCCTGGGGGGGACAGGGCTGGGCCGAGCAGTACTTC; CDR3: CAWGGQGWAEQYF
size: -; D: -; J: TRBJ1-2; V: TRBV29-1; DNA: TGCAGCGTCCGCTCCTTGGGGGGGGACGCTGGCTACACCTTC; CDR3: CSVRSLGGDAGYTF
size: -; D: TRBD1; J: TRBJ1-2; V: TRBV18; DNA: TGTGCCAGCTCACGTAAGCCCGACAGGGGCTATGGCTACACCTTC; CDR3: CASSRKPDRGYGYTF
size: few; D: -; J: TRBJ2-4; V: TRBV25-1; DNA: TGTGCCAGCAGTGATGCCGACATTCAGTACTTC; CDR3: CASSDADIQYF
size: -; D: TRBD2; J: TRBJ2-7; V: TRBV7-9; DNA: TGTGCCAGCAGCCAAGGAGGGAGGGGTACCTACGAGCAGTACTTC; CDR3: CASSQGGRGTYEQYF
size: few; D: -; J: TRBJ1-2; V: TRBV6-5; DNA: TGTGCCAGCAGCGGAGGGGGGTTGGATGGCTACACCTTC; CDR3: CASSGGGLDGYTF
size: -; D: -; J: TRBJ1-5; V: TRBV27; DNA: TGTGCCAGCAGTCCAGTTGGGGGCAATCAGCCCCAGCATTTT; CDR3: CASSPVGGNQPQHF
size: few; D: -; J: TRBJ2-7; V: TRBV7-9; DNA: TGTGCCAGCAGCCCCTTTCAGGATCGGTACGAGCAGTACTTC; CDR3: CASSPFQDRYEQYF
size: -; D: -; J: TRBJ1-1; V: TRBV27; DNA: TGTGCCAGCAGTTTAGGGAGACGCACTGAAGCTTTCTTT; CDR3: CASSLGRRTEAFF
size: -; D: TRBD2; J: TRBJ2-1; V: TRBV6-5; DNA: TGTGCCAGCAGTTCCCCCGCGGGGGGTTTCTACAATGAGCAGTTCTTC; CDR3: CASSSPAGGFYNEQFF
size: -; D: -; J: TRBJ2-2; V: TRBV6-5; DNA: TGTGCCAGCAGTCACCCCTTGGCCGGGGAGCTGTTTTTT; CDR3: CASSHPLAGELFF
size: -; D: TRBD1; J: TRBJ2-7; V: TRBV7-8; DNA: TGTGCCAGCAGCCTATATTTCCGGGACAGGACCTCCTACGAGCAGTACTTC; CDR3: CASSLYFRDRTSYEQYF
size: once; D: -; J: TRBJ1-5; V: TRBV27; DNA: TGTGCCAGCAGTTTATGGGAAGGCAATCAGCCCCAGCATTTT; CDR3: CASSLWEGNQPQHF
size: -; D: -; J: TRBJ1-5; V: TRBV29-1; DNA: TGCAGCGCTCGGACAGACAGCAATCAGCCCCAGCATTTT; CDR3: CSARTDSNQPQHF
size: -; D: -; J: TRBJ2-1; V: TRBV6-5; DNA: TGTGCCAGCACCCCCCGTGGAGGGATCTACAATGAGCAGTTCTTC; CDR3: CASTPRGGIYNEQFF
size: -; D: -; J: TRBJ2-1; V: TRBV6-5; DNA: TGTGCCAGCAGGACATCCTACAATGAGCAGTTCTTC; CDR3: CASRTSYNEQFF
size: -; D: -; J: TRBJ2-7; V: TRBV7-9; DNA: TGTGCCAGCACCCGGGACCCAGGGGGGCACGAGCAGTACTTC; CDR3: CASTRDPGGHEQYF
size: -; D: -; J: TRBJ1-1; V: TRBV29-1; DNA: TGCAGCGCCCTAAGGGGGGGAGGATACACTGAAGCTTTCTTT; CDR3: CSALRGGGYTEAFF
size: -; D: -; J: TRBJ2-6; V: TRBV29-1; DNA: TGCAGCGTTGTTCCCGGGGCTGGGGCCAACGTCCTGACTTTC; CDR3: CSVVPGAGANVLTF
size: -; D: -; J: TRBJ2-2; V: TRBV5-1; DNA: TGCGCCAGCAGCTGGAGGCGTCAAGCCGGGGAGCTGTTTTTT; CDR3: CASSWRRQAGELFF
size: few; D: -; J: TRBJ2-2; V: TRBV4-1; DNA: TGCGCCAGCAGCCAAGAGTCGCAGGGTTGGACCGGGGAGCTGTTTTTT; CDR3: CASSQESQGWTGELFF
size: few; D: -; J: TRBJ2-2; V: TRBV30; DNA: TGTGCCTGGAGGTACCGACCGAAGAGATCCGGGGAGCTGTTTTTT; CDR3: CAWRYRPKRSGELFF
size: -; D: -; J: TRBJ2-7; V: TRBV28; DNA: -; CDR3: CASSSSGQYHRNF
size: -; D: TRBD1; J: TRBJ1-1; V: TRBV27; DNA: TGTGCCAGCAGACTAACAGGGGCGGGGACTGAAGCTTTCTTT; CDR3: CASRLTGAGTEAFF